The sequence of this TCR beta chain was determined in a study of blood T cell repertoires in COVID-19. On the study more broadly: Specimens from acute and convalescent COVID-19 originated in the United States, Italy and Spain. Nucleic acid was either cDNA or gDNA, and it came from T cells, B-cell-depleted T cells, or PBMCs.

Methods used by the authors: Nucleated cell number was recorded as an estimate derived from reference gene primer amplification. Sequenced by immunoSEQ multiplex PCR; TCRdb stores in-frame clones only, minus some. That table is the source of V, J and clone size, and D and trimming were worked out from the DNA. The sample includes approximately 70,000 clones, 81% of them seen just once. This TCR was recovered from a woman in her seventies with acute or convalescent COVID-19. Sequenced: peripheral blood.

In nucleotides, the CDR3 is TGCAGCGTTGGTACCGGGACAGGGGGCAGGAATGGCTACACCTTC. This codes for CSVGTGTGGRNGYTF. V and J are TRBV29-1 and TRBJ1-2; 12 bases map to TRBD1. This CDR3 is built from 15 residues. V trimming: 4 bases; J trimming: 6 bases; junction bases outside the gene matches: 9. Germline CDR1 reads SQVTM; CDR2 reads ANQGSEA. Together with reference TRBV29-1 and TRBJ1-2, the CDR3 gives the full variable domain: SAVISQKPSRDICQRGTSLTIQCQVDSQVTMMFWYRQQPGQSLTLIATANQGSEATYESGFVIDKFPISRPNLTFSTLTVSNMSPEDSSIYLCSVGTGTGGRNGYTFGSGTRLTVV.